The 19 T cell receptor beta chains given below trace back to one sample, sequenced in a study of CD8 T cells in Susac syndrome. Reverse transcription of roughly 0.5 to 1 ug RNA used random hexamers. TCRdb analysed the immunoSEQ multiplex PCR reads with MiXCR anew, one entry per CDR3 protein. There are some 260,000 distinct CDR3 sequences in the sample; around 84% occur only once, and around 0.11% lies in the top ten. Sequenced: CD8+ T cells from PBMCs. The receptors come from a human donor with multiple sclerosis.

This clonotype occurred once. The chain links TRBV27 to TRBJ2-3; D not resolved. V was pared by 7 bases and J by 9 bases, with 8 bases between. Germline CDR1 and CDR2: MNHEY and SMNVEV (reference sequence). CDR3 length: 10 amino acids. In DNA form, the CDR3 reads TGTGCCAGCACTTCCGGGACGCAGTATTTT. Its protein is CASTSGTQYF.

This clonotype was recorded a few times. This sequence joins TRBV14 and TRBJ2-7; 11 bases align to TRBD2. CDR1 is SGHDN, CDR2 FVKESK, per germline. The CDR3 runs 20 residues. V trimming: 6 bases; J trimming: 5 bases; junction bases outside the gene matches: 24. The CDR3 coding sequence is TGTGCCAGCAGTCATTATAGGGCGGGACGTACTAGCGGGAGTCAGGACGAGCAGTACTTC. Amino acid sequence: CASSHYRAGRTSGSQDEQYF.

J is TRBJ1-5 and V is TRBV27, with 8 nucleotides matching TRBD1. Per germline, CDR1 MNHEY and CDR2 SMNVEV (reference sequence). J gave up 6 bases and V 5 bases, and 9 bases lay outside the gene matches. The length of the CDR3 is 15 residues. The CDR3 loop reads CASSPGQGGGQPQHF. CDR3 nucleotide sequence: TGTGCCAGCAGTCCCGGACAGGGCGGAGGTCAGCCCCAGCATTTT.

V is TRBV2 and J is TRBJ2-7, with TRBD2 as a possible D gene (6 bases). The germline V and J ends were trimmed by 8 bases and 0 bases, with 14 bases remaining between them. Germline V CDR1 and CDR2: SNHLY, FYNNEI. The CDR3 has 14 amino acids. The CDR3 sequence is CASSVPDYSYEQYF. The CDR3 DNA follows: TGTGCCAGCTCCGTCCCGGACTACTCCTACGAGCAGTACTTC.

The CDR3 spells CASSLGALRQPQHF. CDR3 DNA: TGTGCCAGCAGTTTAGGAGCACTGAGGCAGCCCCAGCATTTT. The chain joins TRBV27 to TRBJ1-5; no definite D call. Germline CDR1 reads MNHEY; CDR2 reads SMNVEV (reference sequence). CDR3 size: 14 residues. V was shortened by 2 bases and J by 7 bases, with 12 bases between the two germline ends.

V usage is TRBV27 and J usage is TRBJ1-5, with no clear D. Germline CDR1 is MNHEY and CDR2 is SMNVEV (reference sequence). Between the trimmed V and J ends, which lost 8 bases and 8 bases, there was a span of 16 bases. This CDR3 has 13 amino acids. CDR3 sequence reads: CASGIRGVEPQHF. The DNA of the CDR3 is TGTGCCAGCGGGATTCGGGGTGTGGAGCCCCAGCATTTT.

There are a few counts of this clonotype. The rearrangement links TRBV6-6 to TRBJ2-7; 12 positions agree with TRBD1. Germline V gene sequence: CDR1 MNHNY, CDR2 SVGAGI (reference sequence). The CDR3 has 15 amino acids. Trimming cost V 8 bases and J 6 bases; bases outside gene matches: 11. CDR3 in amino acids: CASSYPGQGAREQYF. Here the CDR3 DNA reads TGTGCCAGCTCCTATCCGGGACAGGGGGCGCGCGAGCAGTACTTC.

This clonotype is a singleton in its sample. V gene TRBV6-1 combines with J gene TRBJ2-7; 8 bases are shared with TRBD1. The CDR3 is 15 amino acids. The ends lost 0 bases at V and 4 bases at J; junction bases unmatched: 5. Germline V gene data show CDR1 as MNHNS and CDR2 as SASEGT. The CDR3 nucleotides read TGTGCCAGCAGTGAAGCGCCAGGGGGCGGTTACGAGCAGTACTTC. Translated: CASSEAPGGGYEQYF.

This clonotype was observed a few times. The CDR3 loop is CASSYSDTYGYTF. As DNA, the CDR3 is TGTGCCAGCAGTTATTCTGACACCTATGGCTACACCTTC. The chain employs TRBV6-6 and TRBJ1-2; unclear D gene. The CDR3 sequence is 13 residues long. CDR1 is MNHNY and CDR2 is SVGAGI in the germline V gene (reference sequence). Trimming cost V 3 bases and J 4 bases, with 9 bases left between them.

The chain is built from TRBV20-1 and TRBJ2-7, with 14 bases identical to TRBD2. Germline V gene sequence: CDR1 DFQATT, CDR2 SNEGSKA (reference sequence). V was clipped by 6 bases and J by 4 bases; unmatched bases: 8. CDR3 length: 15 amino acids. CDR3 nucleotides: TGCAGTGCCAAGGGACTAGCGGGAGAAAGATACGAGCAGTACTTC. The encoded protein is CSAKGLAGERYEQYF.

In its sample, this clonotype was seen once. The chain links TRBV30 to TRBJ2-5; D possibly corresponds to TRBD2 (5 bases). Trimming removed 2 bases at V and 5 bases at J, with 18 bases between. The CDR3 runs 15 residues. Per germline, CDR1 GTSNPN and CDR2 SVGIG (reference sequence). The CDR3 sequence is CAWSLADYPHETQYF. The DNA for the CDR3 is TGTGCCTGGAGTCTGGCTGACTATCCTCATGAGACCCAGTACTTC.

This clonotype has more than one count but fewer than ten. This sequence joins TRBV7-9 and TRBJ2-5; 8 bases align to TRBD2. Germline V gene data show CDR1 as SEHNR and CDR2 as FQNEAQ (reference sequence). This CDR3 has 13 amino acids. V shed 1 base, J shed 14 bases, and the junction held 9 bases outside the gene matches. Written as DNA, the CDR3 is TGTGCCAGCAGCTTAGGGGAGCGGGAGTTACGCTACTTC. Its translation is CASSLGERELRYF.

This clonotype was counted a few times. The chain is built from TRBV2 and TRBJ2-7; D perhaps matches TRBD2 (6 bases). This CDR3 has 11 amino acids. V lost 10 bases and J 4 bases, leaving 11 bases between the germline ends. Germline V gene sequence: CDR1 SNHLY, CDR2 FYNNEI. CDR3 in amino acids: CATAGPYEQYF. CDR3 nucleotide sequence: TGTGCCACCGCGGGACCTTACGAGCAGTACTTC. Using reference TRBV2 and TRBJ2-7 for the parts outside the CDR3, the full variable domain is EPEVTQTPSHQVTQMGQEVILRCVPISNHLYFYWYRQILGQKVEFLVSFYNNEISEKSEIFDDQFSVERPDGSNFTLKIRSTKLEDSAMYFCATAGPYEQYFGPGTRLTVT.

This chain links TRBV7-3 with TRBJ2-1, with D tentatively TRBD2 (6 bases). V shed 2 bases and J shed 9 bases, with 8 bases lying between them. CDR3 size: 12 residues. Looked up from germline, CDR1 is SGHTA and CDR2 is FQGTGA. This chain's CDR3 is CASSLYGSEQFF. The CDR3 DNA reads TGTGCCAGCAGCTTATACGGGAGTGAGCAGTTCTTC.

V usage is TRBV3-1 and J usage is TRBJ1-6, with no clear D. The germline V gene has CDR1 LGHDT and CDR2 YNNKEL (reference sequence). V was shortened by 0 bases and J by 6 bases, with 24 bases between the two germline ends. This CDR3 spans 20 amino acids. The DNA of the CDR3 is TGTGCCAGCAGCCAAGATGGCTATCCGGGCCACGGTAGGACTAATTCACCCCTCCACTTT. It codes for CASSQDGYPGHGRTNSPLHF.

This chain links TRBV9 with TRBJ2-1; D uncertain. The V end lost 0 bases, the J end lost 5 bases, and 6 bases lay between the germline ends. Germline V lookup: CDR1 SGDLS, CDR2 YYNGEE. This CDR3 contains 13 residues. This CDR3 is CASSVEIDNEQFF. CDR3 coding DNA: TGTGCCAGCAGCGTAGAGATAGACAATGAGCAGTTCTTC.

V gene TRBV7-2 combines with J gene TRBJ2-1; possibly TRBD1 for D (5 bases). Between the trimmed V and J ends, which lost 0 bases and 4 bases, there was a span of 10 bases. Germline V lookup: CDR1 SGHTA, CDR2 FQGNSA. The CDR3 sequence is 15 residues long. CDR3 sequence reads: CASSLALDSYNEQFF. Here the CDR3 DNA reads TGTGCCAGCAGCTTAGCCCTAGACAGTTACAATGAGCAGTTCTTC.

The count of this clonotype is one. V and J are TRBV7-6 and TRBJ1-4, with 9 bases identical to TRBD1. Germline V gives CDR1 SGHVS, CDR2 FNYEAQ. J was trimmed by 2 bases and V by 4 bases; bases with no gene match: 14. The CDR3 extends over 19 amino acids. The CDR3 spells CASSSSGQGFRFTNEKLFF. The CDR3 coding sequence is TGTGCCAGCAGCTCCTCGGGACAGGGCTTTCGATTCACTAATGAAAAACTGTTTTTT.

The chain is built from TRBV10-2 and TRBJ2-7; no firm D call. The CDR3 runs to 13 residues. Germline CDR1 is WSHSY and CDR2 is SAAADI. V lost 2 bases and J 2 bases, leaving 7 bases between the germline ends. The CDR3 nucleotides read TGCGCCAGCAGTGAGGGGATTACCTACGAGCAGTACTTC. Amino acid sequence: CASSEGITYEQYF.